The text below deals with one T cell receptor beta chain. Its antigen remains unknown. Using CD45RO/CCR7/CD25/CD127/CD95/CD27, CD4+ naive, central memory, regulatory and stem cell-like memory cells were sorted. Expressed TCRB transcripts were sequenced, since all the RNA that had been isolated was reverse transcribed. Some clones are missing from TCRdb's copy, which holds only in-frame ones; the method was immunoSEQ multiplex PCR. Of approximately 15,000 clones listed, over 55% were seen once; the top ten hold roughly 2.5%. The data are from a study of beta chain features in type 1 diabetes. About the research overall: Across every sample, some 110 million sorted cells were examined in total. Study findings and constraints: For patients, the naive, central memory and Treg TCRB repertoires appeared more alike than for healthy donors. All four CD4+ subsets of Type 1 diabetes patients contained TCRB CDR3s that were moderately but significantly shorter. Since sequencing was performed on cDNA, cells with high TCR expression could be over-represented.

CDR1 is ENHRY and CDR2 is SYGVKD in the germline V gene. The CDR3 loop spans 14 amino acids. V trimming: 2 bases; J trimming: 6 bases; junction bases outside the gene matches: 6. The sequence came from a man aged 25-40 years with type 1 diabetes. The chain is built from TRBV10-3 and TRBJ2-7, with 8 nucleotides matching TRBD2. Sequencing used Tregs from blood. This CDR3 is CAISEATGRAEQYF. The CDR3 DNA reads TGTGCCATCAGTGAGGCTACCGGGAGGGCCGAGCAGTACTTC.